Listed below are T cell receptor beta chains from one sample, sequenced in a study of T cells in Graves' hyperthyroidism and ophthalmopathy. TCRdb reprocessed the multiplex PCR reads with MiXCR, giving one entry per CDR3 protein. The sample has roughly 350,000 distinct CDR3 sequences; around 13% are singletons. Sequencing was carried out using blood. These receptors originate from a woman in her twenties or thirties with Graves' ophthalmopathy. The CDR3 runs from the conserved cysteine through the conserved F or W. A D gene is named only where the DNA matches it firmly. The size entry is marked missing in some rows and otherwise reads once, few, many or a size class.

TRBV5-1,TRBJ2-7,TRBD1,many,TGCGCCAGCAGCGCCGGAGTTCGGCAGGGGGCGAACGAGCAGTACTTC,CASSAGVRQGANEQYF
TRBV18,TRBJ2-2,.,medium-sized,TGTGCCAGCTCACCGTCCGCTAACGGGGAGCTGTTTTTT,CASSPSANGELFF
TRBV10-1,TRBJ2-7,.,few,TGCGCCAGCAGTGATGCAACTTACGAGCAGTACTTC,CASSDATYEQYF
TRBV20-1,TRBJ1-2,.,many,TGCAGTGCTAGAGATCCGAGGGGCTTTATCGGGAATGGCCACACCTTC,CSARDPRGFIGNGHTF
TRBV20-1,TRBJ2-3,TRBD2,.,TGCAGTGCTCCGGCACAGGGACTAGCGGGGGGGCCGGGAGATACGCAGTATTTT,CSAPAQGLAGGPGDTQYF
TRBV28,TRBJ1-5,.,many,TGTGCCAGCAGGGGGGGCAGGGGAGGTGGCCAGCCCCAGCATTTT,CASRGGRGGGQPQHF
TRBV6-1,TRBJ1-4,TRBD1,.,TGTGCCAGCAGCCCAGGACAGGGACGATATGAAAAACTGTTTTTT,CASSPGQGRYEKLFF
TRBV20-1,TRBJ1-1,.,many,TGCAGTGCTAGAGAGGGGCGCGAAGCTTTCTTT,CSAREGREAFF
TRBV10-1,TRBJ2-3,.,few,TGCGCCAGCAGTGATAGGTGGGACGGGGGCACAGATACGCAGTATTTT,CASSDRWDGGTDTQYF
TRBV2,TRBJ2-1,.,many,TGTGCCAGCAATGAGCAGTTCTTC,CASNEQFF
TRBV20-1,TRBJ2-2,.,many,TGCAGTGCCGGATGGGCCGGGGAGCTGTTTTTT,CSAGWAGELFF
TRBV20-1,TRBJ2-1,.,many,TGCAGTGCTAGAGATGGGATTGAGCAGTTCTTC,CSARDGIEQFF
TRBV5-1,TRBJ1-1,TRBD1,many,TGCGCCAGCAGCTTGGAGGGGGCCTTTCGTGAAGCTTTCTTT,CASSLEGAFREAFF
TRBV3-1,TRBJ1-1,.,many,TGTGCCAGCAGCCAAGTTTCAAACAGGGTCACTGAAGCTTTCTTT,CASSQVSNRVTEAFF
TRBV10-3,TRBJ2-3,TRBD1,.,TGTGCCATCAGTGGGACAGGGTCTCATACGCAGTATTTT,CAISGTGSHTQYF
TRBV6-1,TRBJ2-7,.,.,TGTGCCAGCAGCAAAGGGGGCTCCTACGAGCAGTACTTC,CASSKGGSYEQYF
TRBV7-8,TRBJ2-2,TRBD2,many,TGTGCCAGCAGCCCCCGACCGGGACTAGCGGGGAACACCGGGGAGCTGTTTTTT,CASSPRPGLAGNTGELFF
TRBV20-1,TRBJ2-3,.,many,TGCAGTGCTAGAGATAGGGGGGGCGCTGGGGGCACAGATACGCAGTATTTT,CSARDRGGAGGTDTQYF
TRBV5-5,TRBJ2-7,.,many,TGTGCCAGCAGCTATTCAGGGGTCTTCTCCTACGAGCAGTACTTC,CASSYSGVFSYEQYF
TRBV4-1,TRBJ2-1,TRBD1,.,TGCGCCAGCAGCCAGAAGCCGGACAGGGGGGTCGACAATGAGCAGTTCTTC,CASSQKPDRGVDNEQFF
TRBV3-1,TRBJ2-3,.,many,TGTGCCAGCAGCCAAGATCTTAGCGGAATAAGCACAGATACGCAGTATTTT,CASSQDLSGISTDTQYF
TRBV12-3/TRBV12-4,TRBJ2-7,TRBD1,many,TGTGCCAGCAGTCCGGGACAGGGGACGCACTCCTACGAGCAGTACTTC,CASSPGQGTHSYEQYF
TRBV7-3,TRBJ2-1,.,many,TGTGCCAGCAGCTTACTGGGGGGAGCCTACAATGAGCAGTTCTTC,CASSLLGGAYNEQFF
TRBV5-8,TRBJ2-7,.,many,TGTGCCAGCACCACTGGGCACTCCGAGCAGTACTTC,CASTTGHSEQYF
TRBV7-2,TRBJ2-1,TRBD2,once,TGTGCCAGCATCTCTCTAGCGGGGGATGAAAGCTCCTACAATGAGCAGTTCTTC,CASISLAGDESSYNEQFF
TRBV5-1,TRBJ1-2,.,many,TGCGCCAGCAGCAATACGCAGGTCCTCTATGGCTACACCTTC,CASSNTQVLYGYTF
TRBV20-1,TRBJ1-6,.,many,TGCAGTGCTAGCCCCGGCCCCGGGGCCTATAATTCACCCCTCCACTTT,CSASPGPGAYNSPLHF
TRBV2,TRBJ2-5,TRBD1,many,TGTGCCAGCAGTGAAGAGGGGGGGACAGGGAGGCAAGAGACCCAGTACTTC,CASSEEGGTGRQETQYF
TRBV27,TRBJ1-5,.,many,TGTGCCAGCAGTCCCACACAGTGGTCGGTTAGCAATCAGCCCCAGCATTTT,CASSPTQWSVSNQPQHF
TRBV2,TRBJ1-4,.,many,TGTGCCAGCACGTTTGCAACTAATGAAAAACTGTTTTTT,CASTFATNEKLFF
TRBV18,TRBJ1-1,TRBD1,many,TGTGCCAGCTCACCAAATGCAGGGGGAGGCACTGAAGCTTTCTTT,CASSPNAGGGTEAFF
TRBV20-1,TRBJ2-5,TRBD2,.,TGCAGTGCGGCGGGGGATTTCCAAGAGACCCAGTACTTC,CSAAGDFQETQYF
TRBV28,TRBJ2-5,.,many,TGTGCCAGTCGTAGCGAGGGGGAGACCCAGTACTTC,CASRSEGETQYF
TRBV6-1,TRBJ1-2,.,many,TGTGCCAGCAGGACCGGGACGGTGAACTATGGCTACACCTTC,CASRTGTVNYGYTF
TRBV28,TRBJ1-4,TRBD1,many,TGTGCCAGCAGTTCTGGACAGGACAATGAAAAACTGTTTTTT,CASSSGQDNEKLFF
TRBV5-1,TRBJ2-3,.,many,TGCGCCAGCAGCTCCACAACTAGCACAGATACGCAGTATTTT,CASSSTTSTDTQYF
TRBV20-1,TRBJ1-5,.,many,TGCAGTGCTACCGGGGATAGCAATCAGCCCCAGCATTTT,CSATGDSNQPQHF
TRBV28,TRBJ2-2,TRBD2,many,TGTGCCAGCAGTTTAGGGACTAGTATTGCCGGGGAGCTGTTTTTT,CASSLGTSIAGELFF
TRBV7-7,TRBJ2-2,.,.,TGTGCTAGCAGCTTAGCGGAGACAACCGGGGAGCTGTTTTTT,CASSLAETTGELFF
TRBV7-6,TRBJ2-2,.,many,TGTGCCAGCAGCTTAGCACAGAGTACAGCGACCGGGGAGCTGTTTTTT,CASSLAQSTATGELFF
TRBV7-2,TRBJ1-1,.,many,TGTGCCAGCAGCCACTCAAATCGTGTGAACACTGAAGCTTTCTTT,CASSHSNRVNTEAFF
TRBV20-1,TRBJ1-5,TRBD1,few,TGCAGTGCTTGGGACAGGAGTAGCAATCAGCCCCAGCATTTT,CSAWDRSSNQPQHF
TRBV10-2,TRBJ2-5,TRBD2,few,TGCGCCAGCAGTGAACCTAGCGGGGGAAAAGAGACCCAGTACTTC,CASSEPSGGKETQYF
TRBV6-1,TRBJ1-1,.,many,TGTGCCAGCAAGGGAGGGTTAGCATTGACTGAAGCTTTCTTT,CASKGGLALTEAFF
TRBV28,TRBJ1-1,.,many,TGTGCCAGCAGTTTTGCGGGGTTTGGGACTGAAGCTTTCTTT,CASSFAGFGTEAFF
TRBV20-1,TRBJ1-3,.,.,TGCAGTGCTAGAGATAGGGTGGGGGCTGGAAACACCATATATTTT,CSARDRVGAGNTIYF
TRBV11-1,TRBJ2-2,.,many,TGTGCCAGCAGCCTGGACAGACCGAACACCGGGGAGCTGTTTTTT,CASSLDRPNTGELFF
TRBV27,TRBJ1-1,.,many,TGTGCCAGCAGTTTGGTTGGGCTTCGCACTGAAGCTTTCTTT,CASSLVGLRTEAFF
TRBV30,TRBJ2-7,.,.,TGTGCCTGGAGTGTACGCCGGGACGGGACCTACGAGCAGTACTTC,CAWSVRRDGTYEQYF
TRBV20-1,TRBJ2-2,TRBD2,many,TGCAGTGCTCTGAGCCCCCCGCTAGCGGCCGGGGAGCTGTTTTTT,CSALSPPLAAGELFF
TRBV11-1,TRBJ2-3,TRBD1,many,TGTGCCAGCAGCTTAGCCGACAGGGGAGGAGATACGCAGTATTTT,CASSLADRGGDTQYF
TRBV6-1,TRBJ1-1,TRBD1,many,TGTGCCAGCAGCCGGGGACAGTGGGGGGTGAACACTGAAGCTTTCTTT,CASSRGQWGVNTEAFF
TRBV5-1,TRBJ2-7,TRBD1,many,TGCGCCAGCAGCTTAAGGGGGCCCTCCTACGAGCAGTACTTC,CASSLRGPSYEQYF
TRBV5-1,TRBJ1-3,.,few,TGCGCCAGCAGCCCACAGGGCACCTCTGGAAACACCATATATTTT,CASSPQGTSGNTIYF
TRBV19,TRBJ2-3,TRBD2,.,TGTGCCAGTAGTATAGAAAGTCCGGGACTAGCGGGGGCCAGAGATACGCAGTATTTT,CASSIESPGLAGARDTQYF
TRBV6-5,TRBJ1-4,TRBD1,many,TGTGCCAGCAGTTACACAGGGGAAGAAAAACTGTTTTTT,CASSYTGEEKLFF
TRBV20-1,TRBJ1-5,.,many,TGCAGTGCAATTCTTGGGCCCGTTGTCAGCAATCAGCCCCAGCATTTT,CSAILGPVVSNQPQHF
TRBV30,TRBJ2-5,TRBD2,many,TGTGCCTGGAGTGTAGCTAGCGGGCCTCGAGAGACCCAGTACTTC,CAWSVASGPRETQYF
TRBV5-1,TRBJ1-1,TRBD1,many,TGCGCCAGCAGCTTGGGGGACAGGGCCACTGAAGCTTTCTTT,CASSLGDRATEAFF
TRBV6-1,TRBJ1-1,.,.,TGTGCCAGCAGTGACCTAGCGGGGGGGAACACTGAAGCTTTCTTT,CASSDLAGGNTEAFF